This T cell receptor beta chain is drawn from a study of blood T cell repertoires in COVID-19. Study at large: Acute and convalescent COVID-19 samples came from the United States, Italy and Spain.

Across about 22 US areas, participants ranged in age from 18 to 89 years. The study assigned cohorts using participant-reported clinical history. CDR3 size: 15 residues. V was clipped by 10 bases and J by 2 bases, with 22 bases between them. From germline, CDR1 is SGHKS and CDR2 YYEKEE (reference sequence). Per the study methods: From reference gene primer amplification, estimates of nucleated cell counts were derived. Assay: immunoSEQ multiplex PCR; the TCRdb copy retains only in-frame clones and omits some. The DNA gave D and trimming, while V, J and clone size come from that table. The table shows hundreds of thousands of clones, with around 85% occurring only once.

This chain connects TRBV5-5 to TRBJ2-7, with a weak D call TRBD2 (6 bases). This TCR was sampled from a woman aged 60 to 75 who had recovered from COVID-19. The sample taken for sequencing was PBMCs or T cells enriched from blood (not recorded which). CDR3 loop: CASFLSGVRAYEQYF. Here the CDR3 DNA reads TGTGCCTCATTTCTATCGGGGGTACGCGCCTACGAGCAGTACTTC.